The table lists the clone carrying this TCR beta chain with a count of one. Its antigen is not known. This record belongs to a study of long-term antiretroviral therapy in people with HIV. Overall study: The study's earliest collections predate the 2015 immediate-ART recommendation by about a decade. Overall study results and limits: Every time point showed a repertoire led by clones expanded before ART. Although diversity increased after ART, it remained lower than in transplant donor controls.

Between the trimmed V and J ends, which lost 4 bases and 6 bases, there was a span of 11 bases. This CDR3 is 13 amino acids long. CDR1 SGHNT and CDR2 YYREEE come from the germline V gene (reference sequence). Specimens held about 0.95-10 million cryopreserved PBMC prior to DNA extraction. An immunoSEQ assay, version v3.0, was performed at survey level. Sequencing was performed with immunoSEQ multiplex PCR; in TCRdb, only in-frame clones are kept and a portion is missing. The data contain under 25,000 clones, around 87% of them singletons. This chain links TRBV5-4 with TRBJ1-5, with no clear D. The material was unsorted PBMCs, obtained approximately 2.5 years after starting antiretroviral therapy. The receptor was derived from a woman between 50 and 59 years old with HIV. CDR3 sequence: CASSPGQSQPQHF. In DNA form, the CDR3 reads TGTGCCAGCAGCCCGGGTCAGAGTCAGCCCCAGCATTTT.